These 14 T cell receptor beta chains were sequenced from one sample in a study of T cell repertoires in cytomegalovirus infection. TCRdb re-called the reads through MiXCR, storing one row per CDR3 protein. The sample lists under 850,000 distinct CDR3 sequences, 30% to 40% occurring once. Their cognate antigens are unknown. The sequencing here drew on cultured PBMCs, taken from culture after CMV antigen stimulation. The receptors derive from a human donor in good health (CMV status not recorded). Some clones in this sample may be carry-over from other donors' samples.

This clonotype was detected a few times. The rearrangement joins TRBV7-4 to TRBJ1-5; tentative D call: TRBD1 (5 bases). V lost 6 bases and J lost 6, with 27 bases in between. This CDR3 comprises 18 residues. The germline V gene has CDR1 SGHVT and CDR2 SQSDAQ. CDR3 protein: CASSPQPPSALGGQPQHF. Written as DNA, the CDR3 is TGTGCCAGCAGTCCGCAACCCCCCTCGGCCCTCGGGGGTCAGCCCCAGCATTTT.

The V and J genes are TRBV12-5 and TRBJ1-4; perhaps TRBD1 as D (5 bases). Germline values: CDR1 LGHNT, CDR2 FRNRAP. The CDR3 consists of 17 residues. Between the trimmed V and J ends, which lost 4 bases and 2 bases, there was a span of 17 bases. CDR3 region: CASGSQASGTTNEKLFF. Written as DNA, the CDR3 is TGTGCTAGTGGTTCCCAGGCCTCCGGGACGACTAATGAAAAACTGTTTTTT.

V usage is TRBV10-3 and J usage is TRBJ2-1, with D perhaps TRBD2 (5 bases). The CDR3 covers 15 residues. V was cut by 10 bases and J by 3 bases, with 19 bases left in between. CDR1 and CDR2 from the germline V gene are ENHRY and SYGVKD. The DNA of the CDR3 is TGTGCCACCGGACCGGGGTCACTCGTCTACAATGAGCAGTTCTTC. As protein: CATGPGSLVYNEQFF.

The genes are TRBV7-8 and TRBJ2-1, with D perhaps TRBD2 (6 bases). The CDR3 spans 14 residues. Per germline, CDR1 SGHVS and CDR2 FQNEAQ. Trimming pared 5 bases from V and 8 bases from J, leaving 16 bases between. In nucleotides, the CDR3 is TGTGCCAGCAGCCCCTTGACTAGAAGCGATGAGCAGTTCTTC. It yields the protein CASSPLTRSDEQFF.

V and J are TRBV7-9 and TRBJ1-1; D unclear. CDR1 SEHNR and CDR2 FQNEAQ come from the germline V gene (reference sequence). Trimming pared 4 bases from V and 5 bases from J, leaving 8 bases between. This CDR3 is built from 12 residues. The CDR3 nucleotides are TGTGCCAGCAGCTCGAGCTGGACTGAAGCTTTCTTT. It specifies CASSSSWTEAFF. The complete variable domain, with remaining parts taken from reference TRBV7-9 and TRBJ1-1, reads DTGVSQNPRHKITKRGQNVTFRCDPISEHNRLYWYRQTLGQGPEFLTYFQNEAQLEKSRLLSDRFSAERPKGSFSTLEIQRTEQGDSAMYLCASSSSWTEAFFGQGTRLTVV.

This chain joins TRBV5-4 and TRBJ2-7, with TRBD2 matching over 11 bases. This CDR3 is 15 amino acids long. Unmatched junction bases numbered 4, after V lost 2 bases and J lost 3 bases. CDR1 and CDR2 (germline): SGHNT, YYREEE (reference sequence). For the CDR3, the DNA is TGTGCCAGCAGCTTCTCCGGGACTAGCGGCTACGAGCAGTACTTC. Translation: CASSFSGTSGYEQYF.

The V call is TRBV12-3 or TRBV12-4, the J call TRBJ2-7; D might be TRBD1 or TRBD2, each matching 5 bases. The CDR3 contains 15 residues. V was pared by 6 bases and J by 4 bases, with 19 bases between. The CDR3 DNA reads TGTGCCAGCAGCCTCACCGCTTCGGGGCGATACGAGCAGTACTTC. The encoded protein is CASSLTASGRYEQYF.

This clonotype was counted between two and nine times. The chain employs TRBV7-8 and TRBJ2-1; the D gene is possibly TRBD1 (7 bases). Trimming took 2 bases from V and 5 from J, leaving 19 bases between them. Germline V gives CDR1 SGHVS, CDR2 FQNEAQ. CDR3 length: 17 residues. DNA for the CDR3: TGTGCCAGCAGCTTACTTGTTGGCACAGGGGAGGACAATGAGCAGTTCTTC. Translating gives CASSLLVGTGEDNEQFF.

This clonotype occurred a few times. This chain uses TRBV7-8 with TRBJ2-5; D remains ambiguous. CDR1 is SGHVS, CDR2 FQNEAQ, per germline. V was cut by 5 bases and J by 8 bases, with 9 bases left in between. This CDR3 comprises 11 residues. The CDR3 coding sequence is TGTGCCAGCAGCCCCTCAGGAACCCAGTACTTC. Translating it yields CASSPSGTQYF.

The table lists this clonotype with a few counts. The rearrangement links TRBV7-9 to TRBJ1-4; TRBD1 aligns across 9 bases. V was pared by 5 bases and J by 6 bases, with 4 bases of the junction left unmatched. The germline V gene encodes CDR1 SEHNR and CDR2 FQNEAQ (reference sequence). The CDR3 sequence is 14 residues long. CDR3 loop: CASSQGQGDEKLFF. The CDR3 DNA reads TGTGCCAGCAGCCAGGGACAGGGAGATGAAAAACTGTTTTTT. Full variable domain (outside the CDR3, taken from reference TRBV7-9 and TRBJ1-4): DTGVSQNPRHKITKRGQNVTFRCDPISEHNRLYWYRQTLGQGPEFLTYFQNEAQLEKSRLLSDRFSAERPKGSFSTLEIQRTEQGDSAMYLCASSQGQGDEKLFFGSGTQLSVL.

This clonotype was found a few times. The rearrangement links TRBV7-2 to TRBJ2-7, with D hard to call. The V end was cut by 1 base, the J end by 3 bases, with 7 bases between. Germline V lookup: CDR1 SGHTA, CDR2 FQGNSA. The length of the CDR3 is 13 residues. CDR3: CASSLDRLYEQYF. In DNA form, the CDR3 reads TGTGCCAGCAGCTTAGACCGCCTCTACGAGCAGTACTTC.

This clonotype was seen repeatedly, ten times or more. This chain links TRBV7-2 with TRBJ2-7; no definite D call. The CDR3 has 15 residues. V lost 3 bases and J 2 bases, leaving 14 bases between the germline ends. Germline CDR1 is SGHTA and CDR2 is FQGNSA. The CDR3 region is CASSLRYFGAYEQYF. The CDR3 DNA follows: TGTGCCAGCAGCTTGCGATATTTTGGAGCCTACGAGCAGTACTTC.

The genes are TRBV5-1 and TRBJ1-5; 9 positions agree with TRBD1. From germline, CDR1 is SGHRS and CDR2 YFSETQ. The trim removed 4 bases at V and 4 bases at J, leaving 12 bases unmatched. The CDR3 is 17 amino acids. CDR3 sequence (DNA): TGCGCCAGCAGCCCGGGGACAGGGTTGGGTTTTAATCAGCCCCAGCATTTT. Translation gives CASSPGTGLGFNQPQHF.

This sequence joins TRBV27 and TRBJ2-3; possibly TRBD2 for D (5 bases). The ends were cut back, 4 bases at V and 11 bases at J, with 16 bases in the middle. CDR1 MNHEY and CDR2 SMNVEV come from the germline V gene (reference sequence). The CDR3 extends over 13 amino acids. CDR3 coding DNA: TGTGCCAGCAGTTCCCTAGGGAGAATAGGGCAGTATTTT. Translation gives CASSSLGRIGQYF.